A single sample gave rise to the 7 T cell receptor beta chains below, sequenced in a study of Ad26.COV2.S vaccination and SARS-CoV-2 variants. Sequenced by immunoSEQ multiplex PCR; TCRdb stores in-frame clones only, minus some. Of approximately 450,000 clones listed, more than 80% were seen once; the top ten hold 12%. Treatment defined: about 20 received Ad26.COV2.S at low or high dose, single or two shots; several received placebo; per-sample allocation not given. Collection of the samples took place on day 63 after the first injection of vaccine or placebo. The input for sequencing was peripheral blood, taken in a trial of Ad26.COV2.S vaccine versus placebo. The receptors come from a person aged 18 to 65 who received the Ad26.COV2.S COVID-19 vaccine or a placebo.

The rearrangement joins TRBV6-5 to TRBJ1-4; D call uncertain. Trimming left V 6 bases short and J 8 bases short, with 19 bases between. The CDR3 extends over 15 amino acids. Per the germline V gene, CDR1 is MNHEY and CDR2 is SVGAGI. The CDR3 spells CASRKEQVFGEKLFF. CDR3 DNA: TGTGCCAGCAGAAAGGAGCAGGTATTCGGCGAAAAACTGTTTTTT.

This clone was seen only a few times. This chain joins TRBV18 and TRBJ1-6, with D maybe TRBD1 (6 bases). Germline assignment: CDR1 KGHSH and CDR2 LQKENI. The CDR3 contains 16 residues. With 3 bases removed from V and 4 bases from J, the gap between germline ends came to 13 bases. For the CDR3, the DNA is TGTGCCAGCTCACCGAAGAAAGGACAGTATAATTCACCCCTCCACTTT. Translated, it gives CASSPKKGQYNSPLHF.

The gene calls are TRBV3-1 (or the pseudogene TRBV3-2) and TRBJ2-5; perhaps TRBD2 as D (8 bases). The CDR3 extends over 21 amino acids. CDR1 is LGHDT and CDR2 is YNNKEL in the germline V gene (reference sequence). V was shortened by 2 bases and J by 4 bases, with 32 bases between the two germline ends. DNA of the CDR3: TGTGCCAGCAGCCAAATATGGGACAGATCACTAGCGGACCCGCGGGGAGAGACCCAGTACTTC. It yields the protein CASSQIWDRSLADPRGETQYF.

The chain joins TRBV19 to TRBJ1-2; D is unresolved. This CDR3 comprises 13 residues. Germline assignment: CDR1 LNHDA and CDR2 SQIVND (reference sequence). V lost 4 bases, J lost 2 bases, and 8 bases lay in between. DNA of the CDR3: TGTGCCAGTAGTAGAGAAGAAAACTATGGCTACACCTTC. This sequence encodes CASSREENYGYTF. Full variable domain (missing parts from reference TRBV19 and TRBJ1-2): DGGITQSPKYLFRKEGQNVTLSCEQNLNHDAMYWYRQDPGQGLRLIYYSQIVNDFQKGDIAEGYSVSREKKESFPLTVTSAQKNPTAFYLCASSREENYGYTFGSGTRLTVV.

This clone was detected only once. This chain links TRBV5-1 with TRBJ2-1, with 9 bases that match TRBD1. This CDR3 spans 16 amino acids. V lost 5 bases, J lost 9 bases, and 15 bases stayed unmatched. Germline CDR1 SGHRS, CDR2 YFSETQ. The CDR3: CASSTRTGVSVGEQFF. The CDR3 nucleotides are TGCGCCAGCAGTACCCGGACAGGGGTTAGTGTCGGTGAGCAGTTCTTC.

The V and J genes are TRBV7-9 and TRBJ2-1, with D perhaps being TRBD1 or TRBD2 (5 bases each). Trimming cost V 0 bases and J 0 bases, with 15 bases left between them. Per the germline V gene, CDR1 is SEHNR and CDR2 is FQNEAQ (reference sequence). The CDR3 has 18 amino acids. The CDR3 DNA is TGTGCCAGCAGCTTAGCGTCCCTCGAGAGGGGCTCCTACAATGAGCAGTTCTTC. The encoded protein is CASSLASLERGSYNEQFF.

The CDR3 region has the DNA TGCGCCAGCAGCTCGGGACAGGGTGGGTTTCCTGGAAACACCATATATTTT. It codes for CASSSGQGGFPGNTIYF. The rearrangement links TRBV5-1 to TRBJ1-3, with TRBD1 matching over 9 bases. The CDR3 is 17 residues long. J lost 2 bases, V lost 3 bases, and 9 bases had no gene match. Germline V lookup: CDR1 SGHRS, CDR2 YFSETQ.